This T cell receptor (beta chain) was captured by sequencing in a study of OX40 agonist ivuxolimab in advanced cancers. Blood got drawn at baseline, again on cycle 4 day 1, and then on cycle 7 day 1. Study-wide results and limits: Expanded clones were, on average, more numerous in CD8+ T cells than in CD4+.

A remark on this clone: The target antigen is unknown.

Some clones are missing from TCRdb's copy, which holds only in-frame ones; the method was immunoSEQ multiplex PCR. The top ten clones hold less than 2% of a sample with some 58,000 clones, 65% to 85% of them seen once. V lost 4 bases and J lost 4, with 11 bases in between. This CDR3 is 13 amino acids long. Germline lookup yields CDR1 SGHDT and CDR2 YYEEEE. The sequence derives from an adult with an advanced solid tumor such as melanoma, head and neck, liver or kidney cancer. Sequencing was performed on CD4+ or CD8+ T cells sorted from blood, taken in a trial of the OX40 agonist ivuxolimab. The genes are TRBV5-6 and TRBJ1-2; D not resolved. The CDR3 region has the DNA TGTGCCAGCAGCGCGGGAGAAGCCTATGGCTACACCTTC. Translated, it gives CASSAGEAYGYTF.